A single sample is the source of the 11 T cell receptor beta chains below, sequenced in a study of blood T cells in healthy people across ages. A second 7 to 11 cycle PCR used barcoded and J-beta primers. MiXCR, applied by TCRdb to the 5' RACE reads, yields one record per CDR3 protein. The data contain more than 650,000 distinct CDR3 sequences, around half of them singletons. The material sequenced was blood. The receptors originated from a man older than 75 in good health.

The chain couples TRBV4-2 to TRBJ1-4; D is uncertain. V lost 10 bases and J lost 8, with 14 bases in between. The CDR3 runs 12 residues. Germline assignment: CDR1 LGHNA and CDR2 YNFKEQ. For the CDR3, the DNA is TGTGCCACCTCGGACCTTGGGGAAAAACTGTTTTTT. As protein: CATSDLGEKLFF.

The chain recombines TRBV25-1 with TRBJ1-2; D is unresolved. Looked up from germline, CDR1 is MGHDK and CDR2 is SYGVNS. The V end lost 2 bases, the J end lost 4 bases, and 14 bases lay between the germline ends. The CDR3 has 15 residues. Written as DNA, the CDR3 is TGTGCCAGCAGTGAACTAAGGACTCCACTCTATGGCTACACCTTC. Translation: CASSELRTPLYGYTF.

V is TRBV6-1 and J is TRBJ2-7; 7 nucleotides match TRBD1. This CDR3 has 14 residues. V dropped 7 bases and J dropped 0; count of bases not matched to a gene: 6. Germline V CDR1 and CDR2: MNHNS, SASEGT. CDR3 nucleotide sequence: TGTGCCAGCAAAGTTGACAGGGCCTCCTACGAGCAGTACTTC. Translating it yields CASKVDRASYEQYF.

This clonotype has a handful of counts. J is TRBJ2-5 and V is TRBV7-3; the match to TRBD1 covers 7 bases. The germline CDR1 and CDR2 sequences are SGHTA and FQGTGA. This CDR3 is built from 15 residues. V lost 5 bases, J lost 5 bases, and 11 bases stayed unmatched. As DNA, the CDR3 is TGTGCCAGCAGCGCTACAGGGGCGGCGACGGAGACCCAGTACTTC. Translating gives CASSATGAATETQYF.

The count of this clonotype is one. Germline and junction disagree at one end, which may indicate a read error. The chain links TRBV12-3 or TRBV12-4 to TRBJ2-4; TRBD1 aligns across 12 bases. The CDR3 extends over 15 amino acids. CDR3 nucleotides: TGTGCCGGCAGTAACCGGGACAGGGGGCAGGAAGAGCAGTACTTC. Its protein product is CAGSNRDRGQEEQYF.

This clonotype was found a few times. This chain's CDR3 is CASPGQGGREAFF. CDR3 bases: TGTGCCAGCCCCGGACAGGGAGGGCGGGAAGCTTTCTTT. The gene calls are TRBV6-1 and TRBJ1-1, with 8 positions matching TRBD1. CDR3 length: 13 amino acids. Losses at the gene ends were 8 bases for V and 8 bases for J; bases not matched to a gene: 10. Per the germline V gene, CDR1 is MNHNS and CDR2 is SASEGT.

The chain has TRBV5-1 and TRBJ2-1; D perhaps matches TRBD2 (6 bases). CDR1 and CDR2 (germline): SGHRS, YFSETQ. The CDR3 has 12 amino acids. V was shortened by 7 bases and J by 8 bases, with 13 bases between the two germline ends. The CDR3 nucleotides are TGCGCCAGCTCGGGGGAAGGGGATGAGCAGTTCTTC. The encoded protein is CASSGEGDEQFF.

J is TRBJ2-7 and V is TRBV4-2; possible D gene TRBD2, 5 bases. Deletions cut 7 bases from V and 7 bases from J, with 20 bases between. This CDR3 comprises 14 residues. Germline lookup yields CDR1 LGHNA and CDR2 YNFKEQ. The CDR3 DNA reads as TGTGCCAGCAAGAGGGATATGAACTACAATGAGCAGTACTTC. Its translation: CASKRDMNYNEQYF.

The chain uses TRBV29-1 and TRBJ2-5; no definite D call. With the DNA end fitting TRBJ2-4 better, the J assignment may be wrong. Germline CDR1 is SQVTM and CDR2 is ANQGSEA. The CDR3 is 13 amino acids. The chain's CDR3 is CSVGETMGSIQYF. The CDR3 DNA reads TGCAGCGTTGGGGAAACAATGGGAAGCATTCAGTACTTC.

CDR3 loop: CASSTQGSDGTGGPRETQYF. CDR3 nucleotide sequence: TGTGCCAGTAGTACGCAGGGGTCCGATGGAACGGGAGGGCCCAGAGAGACCCAGTACTTC. V and J are TRBV19 and TRBJ2-5, with 8 bases aligning to TRBD2. The CDR3 is 20 amino acids. Trimming at V came to 4 bases and at J to 4 bases, leaving 23 bases not matched to a gene. CDR1 and CDR2 from the germline V gene are LNHDA and SQIVND (reference sequence).

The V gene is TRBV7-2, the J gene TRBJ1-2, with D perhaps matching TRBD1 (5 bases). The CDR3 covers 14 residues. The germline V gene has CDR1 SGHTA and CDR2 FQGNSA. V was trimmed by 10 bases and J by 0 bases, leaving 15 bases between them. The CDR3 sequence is CATSRGVANYGYTF. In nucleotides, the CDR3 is TGTGCCACCAGTCGAGGGGTAGCTAACTATGGCTACACCTTC.